Presented here are 16 T cell receptor beta chains from one specimen sequenced in a study of T cell changes during pregnancy in multiple sclerosis. The data were produced by immunoSEQ multiplex PCR, yet TCRdb's version contains in-frame clones alone and is incomplete. The sample has some 70,000 clones, 90% to 95% seen once. The sample consisted of CD4+ T cells from peripheral blood mononuclear cells, taken in the third trimester of pregnancy. Source of these receptors: a female donor in good health, enrolled as a control in a pregnancy study.

The CDR3 coding sequence is TGTGCCAGTAGTATTGGGCAGGGGAATGGCTACACCTTC. Its protein product is CASSIGQGNGYTF. J is TRBJ1-2 and V is TRBV19; perhaps TRBD1 as D (6 bases). The CDR3 is made up of 13 amino acids. Germline CDR1 and CDR2: LNHDA and SQIVND (reference sequence). Trimming took off 3 bases at V and 6 bases at J, with 11 bases between the two ends.

The chain is built from TRBV5-1 and TRBJ2-5, with a tentative D call TRBD1 (6 bases). Germline lookup yields CDR1 SGHRS and CDR2 YFSETQ. This CDR3 is built from 16 residues. With 0 bases removed from V and 5 bases from J, the gap between germline ends came to 17 bases. The CDR3 spells CASSLGQQGRRETQYF. The CDR3 DNA reads TGCGCCAGCAGCTTGGGGCAACAGGGACGGAGGGAGACCCAGTACTTC.

The DNA for the CDR3 is TGTGCCAGCAGCTTAGTTTCTGGCAGGGGTGCAAATGAGCAGTTCTTC. Translation gives CASSLVSGRGANEQFF. The chain has TRBV11-3 and TRBJ2-1; tentative D call: TRBD1 (6 bases). The CDR3 loop spans 16 amino acids. Germline V CDR1 and CDR2: SGHNT, YENEEA. V dropped 1 base and J dropped 7 bases, with 17 bases sitting between them. Full variable domain (missing parts from reference TRBV11-3 and TRBJ2-1): EAGVVQSPRYKIIEKKQPVAFWCNPISGHNTLYWYLQNLGQGPELLIRYENEEAVDDSQLPKDRFSAERLKGVDSTLKIQPAELGDSAVYLCASSLVSGRGANEQFFGPGTRLTVL.

This clone was detected only once. This chain's CDR3 is CASSLKSGRQETQYF. CDR3 in DNA: TGTGCCAGCAGCTTAAAGAGCGGGAGGCAAGAGACCCAGTACTTC. The rearrangement joins TRBV7-2 to TRBJ2-5, with TRBD2 matching over 9 bases. V lost 2 bases to trimming and J lost 2 bases; unmatched junction nucleotides: 3. The CDR3 has 15 amino acids. CDR1 is SGHTA and CDR2 is FQGNSA in the germline V gene.

The chain uses TRBV6-5 and TRBJ2-7; D is perhaps TRBD2 (5 bases). Germline CDR1 reads MNHEY; CDR2 reads SVGAGI. The CDR3 has 15 amino acids. V lost 3 bases, J lost 5 bases, and 17 bases lay in between. In DNA, the CDR3 is TGTGCCAGCAGTTATTCCGGTGGTTCGGGGAACGAGCAGTACTTC. Translation: CASSYSGGSGNEQYF.

This clone came up many times. This chain connects TRBV7-2 to TRBJ1-5; D is undetermined. The CDR3 has 15 amino acids. Trimming left V 0 bases short and J 0 bases short, with 6 bases between. Germline loops: CDR1 SGHTA, CDR2 FQGNSA. The CDR3 region is CASSLAGLSNQPQHF. CDR3 DNA: TGTGCCAGCAGCTTAGCGGGCCTTAGCAATCAGCCCCAGCATTTT.

The V and J genes are TRBV9 and TRBJ1-2; 7 bases align to TRBD1. V was clipped by 0 bases and J by 4 bases; unmatched bases: 6. The CDR3 loop spans 15 amino acids. From germline, CDR1 is SGDLS and CDR2 YYNGEE. CDR3: CASSVAPDRTYGYTF. In DNA, the CDR3 is TGTGCCAGCAGCGTAGCGCCGGACAGGACCTATGGCTACACCTTC.

V is TRBV21-1 and J is TRBJ1-1; the table's D gene call, TRBD1, was not cross checked with the DNA. TRBV21-1 is a documented pseudogene. This CDR3 has 14 residues. CDR3 in amino acids: CASEGDRKDTEAFF. The CDR3, as DNA: TGTGCCAGCGAGGGGGACAGGAAGGACACTGAAGCTTTCTTT.

About this clone: Since the CDR3 does not end with the conserved phenylalanine or tryptophan, this likely comes from a read error. The DNA is omitted, as the CDR3 cannot be located on it reliably, and the CDR3 follows TCRdb's listing. The rearrangement uses TRBV18 and TRBJ1-1; TRBD1 reflects the table's D call only, with no check against the DNA. The CDR3 is 12 residues long, counting both termini. Germline loops: CDR1 KGHSH, CDR2 LQKENI. This chain's CDR3 is CASSPPVRQVAY.

This rearrangement joins TRBV7-3 to TRBJ1-1, with 8 nucleotides matching TRBD1. V lost 3 bases and J lost 6; bases outside the gene matches: 3. Germline V gives CDR1 SGHTA, CDR2 FQGTGA. This CDR3 is built from 13 residues. The CDR3 nucleotides are TGTGCCAGCAGCTTCGGACAGGGCCCTGAAGCTTTCTTT. Translation gives CASSFGQGPEAFF.

The gene calls are TRBV15 and TRBJ1-2, with D perhaps TRBD1 (6 bases). There are 15 residues in the CDR3. Germline-derived CDR1 and CDR2 are LNHNV and YYDKDF (reference sequence). V gave up 0 bases and J gave up 10 bases, with 18 bases separating them. The CDR3: CATSRDLGGRWPYTF. The CDR3 nucleotides are TGTGCCACCAGCAGAGATTTAGGGGGACGGTGGCCCTACACCTTC.

The chain is built from TRBV6-6 and TRBJ1-5; 11 nucleotides align to TRBD1. The CDR3 spans 14 residues. Trimming removed 6 bases from V and 5 bases from J; junction bases left unmatched: 3. CDR1 and CDR2 from the germline V gene are MNHNY and SVGAGI (reference sequence). CDR3 protein: CASSPDRGHQPQHF. Here the CDR3 DNA reads TGTGCCAGCAGCCCGGACAGGGGGCATCAGCCCCAGCATTTT.

The chain is built from TRBV5-1 and TRBJ2-1; the match to TRBD2 covers 9 bases. CDR1 and CDR2 from the germline V gene are SGHRS and YFSETQ. The CDR3 runs to 14 residues. V was clipped by 7 bases and J by 8 bases; unmatched bases: 10. The CDR3 region is CASGSGGGAHEQFF. The CDR3 nucleotides read TGCGCCAGCGGCTCAGGCGGGGGGGCACATGAGCAGTTCTTC.

V and J are TRBV10-3 and TRBJ1-2; TRBD1 aligns across 8 bases. The CDR3 is 15 residues long. Trimming at V came to 10 bases and at J to 8 bases, leaving 18 bases not matched to a gene. Germline V CDR1 and CDR2: ENHRY, SYGVKD. The CDR3 nucleotides are TGTGCCACGACCCCGGCGGACAGGGTGGTATGGGGCTACACCTTC. This translates into CATTPADRVVWGYTF.

V gene TRBV5-8 combines with J gene TRBJ1-2; 8 nucleotides line up with TRBD1. Looked up from germline, CDR1 is SGHTS and CDR2 is YDEGEE. The CDR3 loop spans 14 amino acids. Losses at the gene ends were 2 bases for V and 6 bases for J; bases not matched to a gene: 6. CDR3 coding DNA: TGTGCCAGCAGCTTCCCAGGGGGCGGTCATGGCTACACCTTC. Protein product: CASSFPGGGHGYTF.

This chain joins TRBV5-1 and TRBJ2-7; possibly TRBD1 for D (6 bases). CDR3 length equals 13 residues. V was trimmed by 0 bases and J by 7 bases, leaving 11 bases between them. Germline V gene data show CDR1 as SGHRS and CDR2 as YFSETQ. CDR3 bases: TGCGCCAGCAGCTTGGACAGGGCGGGTGAGCAGTACTTC. Translating it yields CASSLDRAGEQYF.